Listed below are T cell receptor beta chains from one sample, sequenced in a study of persistence of HIV-infected CD4 T cells. Libraries were prepared by immunoSEQ multiplex PCR; TCRdb keeps only in-frame clonotypes and omits some of them. The sample records roughly 43,000 clones, about nine tenths being singletons. The antigens these receptors bind are not known. This specimen was CD4+ T cells sorted from PBMCs after approximately 19-hour stimulation, taken from a patient who received antiretroviral therapy. The receptors were gathered from an adult man with HIV who was CMV-seropositive. The CDR3 runs from the conserved cysteine through the conserved F or W. A D gene is named only where the DNA matches it firmly. Clone size is given for some rows only: seen once, a few or many times, or a class if the clone is expanded.

v_call	j_call	clone_size	d_call	cdr3_aa	cdr3_nt
TRBV29-1	TRBJ1-4	few	.	CSVEGKGEKLFF	TGCAGCGTTGAAGGTAAGGGTGAAAAACTGTTTTTT
TRBV30	TRBJ2-7	.	.	CAWSVNFQNSYEQYF	TGTGCCTGGAGTGTCAATTTCCAGAACTCCTACGAGCAGTACTTC
TRBV18	TRBJ2-1	.	TRBD1	CASSPPIPGQLNEQFF	TGTGCCAGCTCACCACCTATTCCGGGACAGCTCAATGAGCAGTTCTTC
TRBV5-1	TRBJ1-5	.	.	CASSRDSNQPQHF	TGCGCCAGCAGCAGGGACAGCAATCAGCCCCAGCATTTT
TRBV2	TRBJ1-2	.	.	CASSQRQNYGYTF	TGTGCCAGCAGCCAGAGGCAGAACTATGGCTACACCTTC
TRBV25-1	TRBJ2-7	.	TRBD1	CASRKTGGKYEQYF	TGTGCCAGCAGAAAGACAGGGGGCAAATACGAGCAGTACTTC
TRBV10-3	TRBJ2-3	.	.	CAISGGTDTQYF	TGTGCCATCAGTGGGGGCACAGATACGCAGTATTTT
TRBV28	TRBJ1-3	.	.	CASSSTPYVGDTIYF	TGTGCCAGCAGTTCCACGCCCTACGTGGGGGACACCATATATTTT
TRBV12-5	TRBJ2-7	.	.	CASGLGLTLQRGEQYF	TGTGCTAGTGGTTTGGGGTTGACCCTACAACGCGGCGAGCAGTACTTC
TRBV15	TRBJ2-1	.	TRBD1	CATSSRQGARNEQFF	TGTGCCACCAGCTCTCGACAGGGGGCACGGAATGAGCAGTTCTTC
TRBV4-1	TRBJ2-3	.	.	CASSPDRGPTDTQYF	TGCGCCAGCAGCCCCGACCGGGGGCCGACAGATACGCAGTATTTT
TRBV30	TRBJ1-3	.	.	CAWSADWTSTGNTIYF	TGTGCCTGGAGTGCCGATTGGACTTCGACTGGAAACACCATATATTTT
TRBV10-3	TRBJ2-1	.	.	CASSGPGVGEQFF	TGTGCCTCGAGCGGCCCAGGGGTCGGTGAGCAGTTCTTC
TRBV19	TRBJ2-1	.	TRBD2	CASSKTSGGQLYNEQFF	TGTGCCAGTAGTAAGACTAGCGGGGGGCAACTTTACAATGAGCAGTTCTTC
TRBV14	TRBJ1-6	few	.	CASSQERGSPLHF	TGTGCCAGCAGCCAAGAACGGGGTTCACCCCTCCACTTT
TRBV28	TRBJ1-6	.	TRBD1	CASRPGQGDSPLHF	TGTGCCAGCAGGCCGGGACAGGGGGATTCACCCCTCCACTTT
TRBV5-1	TRBJ2-3	.	.	CASSLGGPGTDTQYF	TGCGCCAGCAGCTTGGGGGGGCCGGGGACAGATACGCAGTATTTT
TRBV5-5	TRBJ1-5	few	TRBD1	CASSFRDRDQPQHF	TGTGCCAGCAGCTTCCGGGACAGGGACCAGCCCCAGCATTTT
TRBV28	TRBJ1-5	.	.	CASSLLSLTGNQPQHF	TGTGCCAGCAGTTTATTGAGCCTCACGGGGAATCAGCCCCAGCATTTT
TRBV28	TRBJ1-2	.	TRBD1	CASSFETGLYGYTF	TGTGCCAGCAGTTTCGAGACAGGGTTGTATGGCTACACCTTC
TRBV7-8	TRBJ2-5	.	.	CASSLQETQYF	TGTGCCAGCAGCCTCCAAGAGACCCAGTACTTC
TRBV27	TRBJ1-2	.	.	CASSLSRGGTNYGYTF	TGTGCCAGCAGTTTATCTCGGGGGGGGACTAACTATGGCTACACCTTC
TRBV11-1	TRBJ2-7	.	.	CASSLVLFVEQYF	TGTGCCAGCAGCTTAGTTCTTTTTGTCGAGCAGTACTTC
TRBV25-1	TRBJ2-7	.	TRBD2	CASGNGGNYEQYF	TGTGCCAGCGGGAACGGGGGGAACTACGAGCAGTACTTC
TRBV21-1	TRBJ1-5	.	.	CASSKASGLDRDNQPQHF	TGTGCCAGCAGCAAAGCGTCGGGGTTGGACAGGGACAATCAGCCCCAGCATTTT
TRBV5-1	TRBJ2-4	.	TRBD1	CASSFRTGLAKNIQYF	TGCGCCAGCAGCTTCCGGACAGGTTTAGCCAAAAACATTCAGTACTTC
TRBV6-4	TRBJ1-1	.	.	CASRPQGWGTEAFF	TGTGCCAGCAGGCCACAGGGTTGGGGCACTGAAGCTTTCTTT
TRBV3-1/TRBV3-2	TRBJ2-7	few	TRBD2	CASSQASGRSYEQYF	TGTGCCAGCAGCCAAGCTAGCGGCCGCTCCTACGAGCAGTACTTC
TRBV5-4	TRBJ2-2	.	.	CASSLGAGELFF	TGTGCCAGCAGCTTGGGTGCCGGGGAGCTGTTTTTT
TRBV29-1	TRBJ2-3	few	TRBD2	CSVVPGLAGIDTQYF	TGCAGCGTCGTCCCGGGACTAGCGGGGATCGATACGCAGTATTTT
TRBV19	TRBJ1-4	.	.	CASSGRYLRAATREKLFF	TGTGCCAGTAGCGGCCGATACCTCCGGGCCGCTACCAGGGAAAAACTGTTTTTT
TRBV2	TRBJ1-2	.	TRBD1	CASSEGTAYGYTF	TGTGCCAGCAGTGAGGGGACAGCCTATGGCTACACCTTC
TRBV28	TRBJ1-4	.	TRBD1	CATIGQGDEKLFF	TGTGCCACCATCGGACAGGGCGATGAAAAACTGTTTTTT
TRBV7-3	TRBJ2-3	once	TRBD2	CASRPSGGALADTQYF	TGTGCCAGCAGACCAAGCGGGGGGGCCTTGGCAGATACGCAGTATTTT
TRBV20-1	TRBJ2-7	few	.	CSASPRGYEQYF	TGCAGTGCTAGTCCCAGGGGTTACGAGCAGTACTTC
TRBV5-4	TRBJ1-5	.	.	CASSREGGNQPQHF	TGTGCCAGCAGCAGGGAAGGGGGAAATCAGCCCCAGCATTTT
TRBV6-1	TRBJ2-2	.	.	CASSERPGPTGELFF	TGTGCCAGCAGTGAACGTCCAGGGCCCACCGGGGAGCTGTTTTTT
TRBV6-6	TRBJ1-4	.	.	CASSYPGLEKLFF	TGTGCCAGCAGTTACCCGGGCCTTGAAAAACTGTTTTTT
TRBV6-6	TRBJ1-2	.	.	CASILDLPGNYGYTF	TGTGCCAGCATCCTGGACCTTCCGGGGAACTATGGCTACACCTTC
TRBV7-2	TRBJ1-2	.	TRBD1	CASSLAPYDRDNGYTF	TGTGCCAGCAGCTTAGCGCCCTATGACAGGGACAATGGCTACACCTTC
TRBV25-1	TRBJ2-3	.	.	CASSEGGTDTQYF	TGTGCCAGCAGTGAAGGTGGCACAGATACGCAGTATTTT
TRBV19	TRBJ2-3	once	TRBD2	CASSPSTSGGARDTQYF	TGTGCCAGTAGTCCATCGACTAGCGGGGGGGCCAGAGATACGCAGTATTTT
TRBV6-6	TRBJ1-2	.	.	CASSPRNREAYGYTF	TGTGCCAGCAGTCCCCGGAACAGAGAAGCCTATGGCTACACCTTC
TRBV6-5	TRBJ2-7	.	.	CASSYSGTYSYEQYF	TGTGCCAGCAGTTACTCCGGGACGTACTCCTACGAGCAGTACTTC
TRBV5-6	TRBJ1-3	.	.	CASSLSAGSGNTIYF	TGTGCCAGCAGCTTGTCGGCAGGCTCTGGAAACACCATATATTTT
TRBV10-2	TRBJ1-5	.	.	CASSESSLNQPQHF	TGCGCCAGCAGTGAGTCGAGTCTCAATCAGCCCCAGCATTTT
TRBV9	TRBJ2-7	.	.	CASSEGLSYEQYF	TGTGCCAGCAGCGAGGGACTTTCCTACGAGCAGTACTTC
TRBV6-5	TRBJ2-7	.	.	CASSPALGPYEQYF	TGTGCCAGCAGCCCAGCACTAGGACCCTACGAGCAGTACTTC
TRBV6-6	TRBJ1-5	once	.	CASTVGSNQPQHF	TGTGCCAGCACCGTGGGGAGCAATCAGCCCCAGCATTTT
TRBV6-1	TRBJ2-1	.	.	CASSEVSPYNEQFF	TGTGCCAGCAGTGAAGTGTCCCCGTACAATGAGCAGTTCTTC
TRBV28	TRBJ2-2	.	.	CAISGQLLGAGELFF	TGTGCCATCTCAGGACAGCTTTTGGGGGCCGGGGAGCTGTTTTTT
TRBV2	TRBJ2-2	.	TRBD1	CASRGGGQGSGELFF	TGTGCCAGCAGAGGGGGGGGACAGGGCTCCGGGGAGCTGTTTTTT
TRBV28	TRBJ2-7	.	.	CASQIPQGSYEQYF	TGTGCCAGCCAGATACCACAGGGATCCTACGAGCAGTACTTC
TRBV19	TRBJ2-7	.	.	CASSTGLVGNEQYF	TGTGCCAGTAGTACGGGACTGGTCGGGAACGAGCAGTACTTC
TRBV6-5	TRBJ2-3	.	.	CASSYRVLTDTQYF	TGTGCCAGCAGTTACAGGGTTTTAACAGATACGCAGTATTTT
TRBV9	TRBJ2-5	.	TRBD1	CASSARQGGTQYF	TGTGCCAGCAGCGCCCGACAGGGTGGGACCCAGTACTTC
TRBV3-1/TRBV3-2	TRBJ1-6	few	.	CASSQGQDNSPLHF	TGTGCCAGCAGCCAAGGACAGGATAATTCACCCCTCCACTTT
TRBV4-2	TRBJ2-2	.	TRBD2	CASSRGGTGELFF	TGTGCCAGCAGCCGGGGGGGCACCGGGGAGCTGTTTTTT